Each of the 27 T cell receptor beta chains below was sequenced from the same sample in a study of T-cell reconstitution after alpha-beta-depleted transplantation in children. The authors prepared the TCRbeta library with unique molecular identifiers. TCRdb analysed the PCR reads with MiXCR anew, one entry per CDR3 protein. This table has almost 250,000 distinct CDR3 sequences, roughly a quarter appearing once. Sequences were derived from PBMCs, sampled before TCRalphabeta/CD19-depleted stem cell transplant. These receptors came from a girl aged 2 to 10 with Fanconi anemia, due to receive a stem cell transplant.

This chain uses TRBV6-2 or TRBV6-3 with TRBJ2-7; unclear D gene. The CDR3 totals 12 residues. Germline CDR1 reads MNHEY; CDR2 reads SVGEGT. Trimming removed 2 bases at V and 4 bases at J, with 6 bases between. CDR3 in amino acids: CASSYQVYEQYF. CDR3 sequence (DNA): TGTGCCAGCAGTTACCAGGTTTACGAGCAGTACTTC.

This clonotype was seen only a few times. The V gene is TRBV6-5, the J gene TRBJ1-5; D gene uncertain. The CDR3 totals 18 residues. The germline V gene has CDR1 MNHEY and CDR2 SVGAGI. V was clipped by 4 bases and J by 3 bases, with 22 bases between them. The CDR3, as DNA: TGTGCCAGCAGTTTCAGCCTAAAAGACACCATCACCAATCAGCCCCAGCATTTT. As protein: CASSFSLKDTITNQPQHF.

Many counts were recorded for this clonotype. This chain connects TRBV29-1 to TRBJ2-1; possible D gene TRBD1, 5 bases. CDR3 length: 16 residues. V was clipped by 6 bases and J by 0 bases, with 18 bases between them. The germline CDR1 and CDR2 sequences are SQVTM and ANQGSEA. The CDR3: CSVTRTGQGSYNEQFF. The DNA of the CDR3 is TGCAGCGTCACTCGTACTGGACAAGGCTCCTACAATGAGCAGTTCTTC.

This clonotype occurred a few times. J is TRBJ2-3 and V is TRBV20-1, with TRBD2 matching 9 bases. The V segment lost 7 bases and the J segment 4 bases; nucleotides outside the gene matches: 9. CDR3 size: 14 residues. The germline V gene encodes CDR1 DFQATT and CDR2 SNEGSKA (reference sequence). The CDR3 sequence is CSVSGLAGPDTQYF. The CDR3 nucleotides are TGCAGTGTGTCGGGACTAGCTGGCCCAGATACGCAGTATTTT.

This clonotype was seen repeatedly, ten times or more. The rearrangement joins TRBV6-2 or TRBV6-3 to TRBJ2-1; 8 nucleotides agree with TRBD1. The V gene's germline CDR1 is MNHEY and CDR2 SVGEGT. V was pared by 2 bases and J by 4 bases, with 10 bases of the junction left unmatched. CDR3 length: 17 amino acids. The CDR3 sequence is CASSYTISGTGYNEQFF. The CDR3 bases are TGTGCCAGCAGTTACACGATCTCCGGGACAGGTTACAATGAGCAGTTCTTC.

This chain joins TRBV27 and TRBJ1-3; D gene uncertain. V lost 1 base and J lost 0, with 7 bases in between. The V gene's germline CDR1 is MNHEY and CDR2 SMNVEV (reference sequence). The CDR3 runs to 15 residues. CDR3 sequence: CASSLYGSSGNTIYF. The CDR3, as DNA: TGTGCCAGCAGTTTATATGGCAGCTCTGGAAACACCATATATTTT.

This clonotype was seen at least ten times. The chain combines TRBV5-1 with TRBJ2-7, with unresolved D. Trimming pared 0 bases from V and 4 bases from J, leaving 20 bases between. This CDR3 comprises 17 residues. CDR1 and CDR2 from the germline V gene are SGHRS and YFSETQ. Written as DNA, the CDR3 is TGCGCCAGCAGCTTGGAGTTACGGACCGGGCAAGTTTACGAGCAGTACTTC. Translation gives CASSLELRTGQVYEQYF.

This chain joins TRBV7-2 and TRBJ2-7; 11 nucleotides match TRBD2. CDR1 and CDR2 (germline): SGHTA, FQGNSA. The CDR3 sequence is 15 residues long. V was clipped by 1 base and J by 6 bases; unmatched bases: 5. CDR3 in amino acids: CASSLVLAGVGEQYF. CDR3 sequence (DNA): TGTGCCAGCAGCTTAGTACTAGCGGGAGTTGGCGAGCAGTACTTC.

Only a few counts were recorded for this clonotype. A read error may account for a junction end that differs from germline. V and J are TRBV27 and TRBJ2-7; D is unresolved. The CDR3 spans 12 residues. Germline V lookup: CDR1 MNHEY, CDR2 SMNVEV (reference sequence). The DNA of the CDR3 is TGCACCAGCAGTTTTGTCTCCTACGAGCAGTACTTC. Protein product: CTSSFVSYEQYF.

This clonotype occurred a few times. The gene calls are TRBV20-1 and TRBJ2-7; TRBD2 might be the D (6 bases). V shed 5 bases and J shed 2 bases, with 10 bases lying between them. The CDR3 is 12 residues long. Looked up from germline, CDR1 is DFQATT and CDR2 is SNEGSKA (reference sequence). CDR3 DNA: TGCAGTGCTTATTGGAGGGCCTACGAGCAGTACTTC. Encoded protein: CSAYWRAYEQYF.

The gene calls are TRBV19 and TRBJ2-7, with D possibly being TRBD2 (5 bases). V gave up 3 bases and J gave up 1 base, with 10 bases separating them. CDR3 length: 14 residues. Germline CDR1 LNHDA, CDR2 SQIVND (reference sequence). CDR3 in amino acids: CASSMKLDSYEQYF. The CDR3 nucleotides read TGTGCCAGTAGTATGAAACTAGATTCCTACGAGCAGTACTTC.

This clonotype was observed a few times. The genes are TRBV24-1 and TRBJ2-5; 7 bases are shared with TRBD2. Germline V lookup: CDR1 KGHDR, CDR2 SFDVKD. The CDR3 sequence is 14 residues long. Unmatched junction bases numbered 5, after V lost 3 bases and J lost 5 bases. This CDR3 is CATSDAREGETQYF. In DNA, the CDR3 is TGTGCCACCAGTGATGCCAGGGAGGGGGAGACCCAGTACTTC.

This clonotype turned up a few times. The chain links TRBV28 to TRBJ1-5; D may be TRBD1 (5 bases). V was clipped by 1 base and J by 0 bases, with 10 bases between them. The CDR3 sequence is 16 residues long. CDR1 and CDR2 from the germline V gene are MDHEN and SYDVKM. CDR3 protein: CASSLSRQGSNQPQHF. The DNA of the CDR3 is TGTGCCAGCAGTTTATCGAGGCAGGGTAGCAATCAGCCCCAGCATTTT. The variable domain in full, completed from reference TRBV28 and TRBJ1-5, reads DVKVTQSSRYLVKRTGEKVFLECVQDMDHENMFWYRQDPGLGLRLIYFSYDVKMKEKGDIPEGYSVSREKKERFSLILESASTNQTSMYLCASSLSRQGSNQPQHFGDGTRLSIL.

The chain carries TRBV4-2 and TRBJ2-1, with TRBD1 matching 8 bases. Germline CDR1 reads LGHNA; CDR2 reads YNFKEQ. This CDR3 region has 15 residues. V gave up 3 bases and J gave up 8 bases; unmatched junction bases: 9. This CDR3 is CASSQTRDRWDEQFF. The CDR3 DNA follows: TGTGCCAGCAGCCAGACCAGGGACAGGTGGGATGAGCAGTTCTTC.

This rearrangement joins TRBV7-2 to TRBJ2-3; perhaps TRBD2 as D (5 bases). The CDR3 sequence is 15 residues long. With 5 bases removed from V and 0 bases from J, the gap between germline ends came to 12 bases. Looked up from germline, CDR1 is SGHTA and CDR2 is FQGNSA. The CDR3 loop reads CASSLGLGSTDTQYF. The CDR3 DNA is TGTGCCAGCAGCCTCGGACTGGGGAGCACAGATACGCAGTATTTT.

In its sample, this clonotype was seen many times. The chain joins TRBV12-3 or TRBV12-4 to TRBJ1-1; D uncertain. Trimming shortened V by 3 bases and J by 8 bases, and 10 bases separated the two germline ends. The CDR3 has 12 amino acids. The CDR3 loop is CASSFGVDEAFF. The CDR3 DNA reads as TGTGCCAGCAGTTTTGGCGTTGACGAAGCTTTCTTT.

At least ten counts were recorded for this clonotype. The CDR3 spells CSARSTSGGANEQFF. For the CDR3, the DNA is TGCAGTGCTAGATCAACTAGCGGGGGGGCCAATGAGCAGTTCTTC. The chain carries TRBV20-1 and TRBJ2-1, with 13 positions matching TRBD2. Germline CDR1 is DFQATT and CDR2 is SNEGSKA (reference sequence). V trimming: 2 bases; J trimming: 6 bases; junction bases outside the gene matches: 4. The length of the CDR3 is 15 residues.

This clonotype was counted at least ten times. The chain couples TRBV29-1 to TRBJ2-3, with 10 bases aligning to TRBD2. Trimming at V came to 7 bases and at J to 0 bases, leaving 10 bases not matched to a gene. Germline CDR1 reads SQVTM; CDR2 reads ANQGSEA. CDR3 length: 16 residues. As DNA, the CDR3 is TGCAGCGCGAAATGGACTAGCGGAGTGAGCACAGATACGCAGTATTTT. Residues: CSAKWTSGVSTDTQYF.

This chain connects TRBV20-1 to TRBJ2-1, with 9 nucleotides matching TRBD1. Germline CDR1 reads DFQATT; CDR2 reads SNEGSKA (reference sequence). The CDR3 runs 16 residues. V lost 3 bases to trimming and J lost 4 bases; unmatched junction nucleotides: 10. The CDR3 region has the DNA TGCAGTGCTAGGTCAGGTTCGGACAGGGGTTACAATGAGCAGTTCTTC. Protein: CSARSGSDRGYNEQFF.

This clonotype was picked up many times. This sequence joins TRBV10-3 and TRBJ2-3; D tentatively reads TRBD1 or TRBD2 (5 bases each). Trimming stripped 10 bases from V and 0 bases from J, with 11 bases between. From germline, CDR1 is ENHRY and CDR2 SYGVKD. The CDR3 is 13 residues long. CDR3 DNA sequence: TGTGCCAATGGGACGGTGAGCACAGATACGCAGTATTTT. It is translated as CANGTVSTDTQYF.

V gene TRBV6-1 combines with J gene TRBJ2-7; D might be TRBD1 (6 bases). The CDR3 runs 15 residues. Trimming stripped 5 bases from V and 7 bases from J, with 21 bases between. CDR1 is MNHNS and CDR2 is SASEGT in the germline V gene. CDR3 nucleotide sequence: TGTGCCAGCAGTCCGACAGGCGGAGAGGTTAGTGAGCAGTACTTC. As protein: CASSPTGGEVSEQYF.

This clonotype has ten or more counts. The chain combines TRBV7-9 with TRBJ2-1; 7 nucleotides line up with TRBD2. V lost 1 base and J lost 6; bases outside the gene matches: 18. Germline lookup yields CDR1 SEHNR and CDR2 FQNEAQ (reference sequence). CDR3 length: 19 amino acids. DNA for the CDR3: TGTGCCAGCAGCTTAGTCCTTCTCGGACTAGAAGTTGTGGTCAATGAGCAGTTCTTC. Protein: CASSLVLLGLEVVVNEQFF.

With respect to this clonotype: It may be a read error: a sequence one base away is much more abundant. This chain joins TRBV5-5 and TRBJ2-5, with TRBD2 matching 7 bases. This CDR3 spans 14 amino acids. V was clipped by 4 bases and J by 13 bases; unmatched bases: 16. Germline V gene lookup returns CDR1 SGHKS and CDR2 YYEKEE (reference sequence). In nucleotides, the CDR3 is TGTGCCAGCAGCGTTGCGGGAGAAATTGCGGCCCTGTACTTC. This encodes CASSVAGEIAALYF.

This clonotype has ten or more counts. The CDR3 is CASSLTGTQETQYF. The CDR3 DNA reads as TGCGCCAGCAGCCTCACCGGGACCCAAGAGACCCAGTACTTC. This chain links TRBV5-1 with TRBJ2-5; either TRBD1 or TRBD2 may supply D (5 bases each). Deletions cut 4 bases from V and 1 base from J, with 11 bases between. The CDR3 loop spans 14 amino acids. Per germline, CDR1 SGHRS and CDR2 YFSETQ.

This clonotype has more than one count but fewer than ten. V usage is TRBV29-1 and J usage is TRBJ1-2, with D unresolved. The CDR3 totals 12 residues. Germline CDR1 is SQVTM and CDR2 is ANQGSEA. Trimming took 0 bases from V and 8 from J, leaving 10 bases between them. CDR3 sequence reads: CSVEDRGKGYTF. The CDR3 coding sequence is TGCAGCGTTGAAGATCGAGGGAAGGGCTACACCTTC.

At least ten counts were recorded for this clonotype. The gene calls are TRBV6-5 and TRBJ2-7; TRBD1 might be the D (6 bases). The CDR3 has 16 amino acids. The ends were cut back, 5 bases at V and 2 bases at J, with 19 bases in the middle. Germline CDR1 is MNHEY and CDR2 is SVGAGI. CDR3 nucleotides: TGTGCCAGCAGTCGGCCGGGACACGGAAGGACCTACGAGCAGTACTTC. It specifies CASSRPGHGRTYEQYF.

In its sample, this clonotype was seen many times. This chain links TRBV6-2 or TRBV6-3 with TRBJ2-7; D not certain. Germline V gene lookup returns CDR1 MNHEY and CDR2 SVGEGT. This CDR3 is built from 15 residues. Trimming took off 5 bases at V and 3 bases at J, with 17 bases between the two ends. Here the CDR3 reads CASSTRRAANYEQYF. In DNA, the CDR3 is TGTGCCAGCAGTACCCGACGGGCCGCAAACTACGAGCAGTACTTC.